Listed below are T cell receptor beta chains from one sample, sequenced in a study of OX40 agonist ivuxolimab in advanced cancers. Clones were read by immunoSEQ multiplex PCR, and TCRdb kept only the in-frame ones, dropping some. Counted here are about 90,000 clones, roughly nine tenths occurring once; the ten biggest clones make up less than 1.5%. The material sequenced was CD4+ or CD8+ T cells sorted from blood, taken in a trial of the OX40 agonist ivuxolimab. The receptors stem from an adult with an advanced solid tumor such as melanoma, head and neck, liver or kidney cancer. The CDR3 runs from the conserved cysteine through the conserved F or W. D genes are given only for firm matches. Size is stated for part of the rows, as once, few or many counts, or as a class when the clone is expanded.

cdr3_aa | cdr3_nt | cdr3_length | j_call | clone_size | d_call | v_call
CASRPEKGQGAEAFF | TGTGCCAGCAGGCCCGAAAAGGGACAGGGCGCTGAAGCTTTCTTT | 15 | TRBJ1-1 | NA | TRBD1 | TRBV6-5
CASSDSTPLREQYF | TGTGCCAGCAGTGATAGTACACCGCTGCGCGAGCAGTACTTC | 14 | TRBJ2-7 | few | NA | TRBV6-1
CASSLTHGHEQFF | TGTGCCAGCAGCTTAACGCATGGGCATGAGCAGTTCTTC | 13 | TRBJ2-1 | NA | NA | TRBV7-3
CASSSQGYNEQFF | TGTGCCAGCAGCTCACAGGGGTACAATGAGCAGTTCTTC | 13 | TRBJ2-1 | once | TRBD1 | TRBV11-3
CASSRSDTEAFF | TGTGCCAGCAGCCGATCAGACACTGAAGCTTTCTTT | 12 | TRBJ1-1 | NA | NA | TRBV5-6
CASSLAGTEAFF | TGTGCCAGCAGCCTCGCCGGGACTGAAGCTTTCTTT | 12 | TRBJ1-1 | NA | NA | TRBV27
CASSAAGGFYEQYF | TGTGCCAGCAGCGCGGCGGGGGGGTTCTACGAGCAGTACTTC | 14 | TRBJ2-7 | NA | TRBD2 | TRBV5-4
CASSLWRVGDEKLFF | TGTGCCAGCAGCTTGTGGAGGGTTGGGGATGAAAAACTGTTTTTT | 15 | TRBJ1-4 | NA | NA | TRBV5-4
CASSQQETQYF | TGTGCCAGCAGCCAGCAAGAGACCCAGTACTTC | 11 | TRBJ2-5 | NA | NA | TRBV7-9
CASSLEGTQETQYF | TGTGCCAGCAGTTTAGAGGGGACCCAAGAGACCCAGTACTTC | 14 | TRBJ2-5 | NA | NA | TRBV27
CASRAGETRNYGYTF | TGTGCCAGCAGGGCCGGAGAGACCCGGAACTATGGCTACACCTTC | 15 | TRBJ1-2 | NA | NA | TRBV2
CASSSGLAGKKVETQYF | TGTGCCAGCAGCTCGGGACTAGCGGGAAAGAAGGTAGAGACCCAGTACTTC | 17 | TRBJ2-5 | NA | TRBD2 | TRBV5-4
CASDERGLETQYF | TGTGCCAGCGACGAAAGGGGGCTGGAGACCCAGTACTTC | 13 | TRBJ2-5 | NA | TRBD1 | TRBV7-9
CASSLVDSTNEKLFF | TGCGCCAGCAGCTTGGTGGATTCAACTAATGAAAAACTGTTTTTT | 15 | TRBJ1-4 | once | NA | TRBV5-1
CASSFGSSYNSPLHF | TGTGCCAGCAGCTTCGGAAGCTCCTATAATTCACCCCTCCACTTT | 15 | TRBJ1-6 | NA | NA | TRBV7-2
CASRGGTAVYYGYTF | TGTGCCAGCAGGGGGGGGACAGCGGTATACTATGGCTACACCTTC | 15 | TRBJ1-2 | NA | TRBD1 | TRBV27
CASSLRQYNEQFF | TGTGCCAGCAGCCTCAGACAGTACAATGAGCAGTTCTTC | 13 | TRBJ2-1 | NA | NA | TRBV7-3
CASSQDVPGPGLPSILYNEQFF | TGCGCCAGCAGCCAAGATGTCCCTGGCCCAGGCCTGCCCTCAATTTTGTACAATGAGCAGTTCTTC | 22 | TRBJ2-1 | NA | NA | TRBV4-3
CATGQGYGYTF | TGTGCCACCGGACAGGGGTATGGCTACACCTTC | 11 | TRBJ1-2 | NA | TRBD1 | TRBV6-6
CASKVIGFNYGYTF | TGTGCCAGTAAGGTGATCGGGTTTAACTATGGCTACACCTTC | 14 | TRBJ1-2 | NA | NA | TRBV19
CASSIQENTEAFF | TGTGCCAGTAGTATTCAAGAGAACACTGAAGCTTTCTTT | 13 | TRBJ1-1 | NA | NA | TRBV19
CAWSIDEKLFF | TGTGCCTGGAGTATAGATGAAAAACTGTTTTTT | 11 | TRBJ1-4 | few | NA | TRBV30
CASSFDRYEQYF | TGTGCCAGCAGCTTTGATCGCTACGAGCAGTACTTC | 12 | TRBJ2-7 | NA | NA | TRBV11-2
CASSPGVGTARTEAFF | TGTGCCAGCTCCCCTGGGGTTGGGACAGCCAGAACTGAAGCTTTCTTT | 16 | TRBJ1-1 | NA | TRBD1 | TRBV18
CASKTGTAGNTIYF | TGTGCCAGCAAAACAGGGACAGCTGGAAACACCATATATTTT | 14 | TRBJ1-3 | NA | TRBD1 | TRBV2
CASSQGRGLAAYEQYF | TGTGCCAGCAGCCAGGGCCGGGGACTAGCGGCTTACGAGCAGTACTTC | 16 | TRBJ2-7 | once | TRBD2 | TRBV4-2
CASSLFLAANTGELFF | TGTGCCAGCAGTTTATTCCTAGCGGCGAACACCGGGGAGCTGTTTTTT | 16 | TRBJ2-2 | NA | TRBD2 | TRBV27
CASSFATNEKLFF | TGCGCCAGCAGCTTTGCAACTAATGAAAAACTGTTTTTT | 13 | TRBJ1-4 | NA | NA | TRBV5-1